A selection of T cell receptor beta chains follows, all from one sample in a study of blood T cell repertoires in COVID-19. Libraries were prepared by immunoSEQ multiplex PCR; TCRdb keeps only in-frame clonotypes and omits some of them. Of under 150,000 clones in the sample, about 85% were seen once. The sequenced material came from peripheral blood. Source of these receptors: a human donor in a cohort sampled during active COVID-19. The CDR3 runs from the conserved cysteine through the conserved F or W. The D gene is left open where the match is weak. Only part of the rows carry a size: once, few, many, or a class if the clone is expanded.

j_call: TRBJ2-2; clone_size: NA; d_call: NA; v_call: TRBV7-2; cdr3_aa: CASSSLGGGGELFF; cdr3_nt: TGTGCCAGCAGCTCGCTCGGAGGTGGCGGGGAGCTGTTTTTT
j_call: TRBJ2-1; clone_size: NA; d_call: TRBD2; v_call: TRBV10-1; cdr3_aa: CASSDYSGGAYNEQFF; cdr3_nt: TGCGCCAGCAGTGACTATAGCGGGGGGGCCTACAATGAGCAGTTCTTC
j_call: TRBJ1-6; clone_size: NA; d_call: NA; v_call: TRBV12-1; cdr3_aa: CAREGRDRYNSPLHF; cdr3_nt: TGTGCCAGGGAGGGCCGGGACAGATATAATTCACCCCTCCACTTT
j_call: TRBJ1-5; clone_size: NA; d_call: NA; v_call: TRBV6-6; cdr3_aa: CASSYHREGQPQHF; cdr3_nt: TGTGCCAGCAGTTACCATAGGGAGGGTCAGCCCCAGCATTTT
j_call: TRBJ2-2; clone_size: NA; d_call: NA; v_call: TRBV5-1; cdr3_aa: CASSITDTGELFF; cdr3_nt: TGCGCCAGCAGTATTACGGACACCGGGGAGCTGTTTTTT
j_call: TRBJ1-1; clone_size: NA; d_call: TRBD1; v_call: TRBV6-1; cdr3_aa: CASSEETGVYTEAFF; cdr3_nt: TGTGCCAGCAGTGAAGAGACAGGGGTGTACACTGAAGCTTTCTTT
j_call: TRBJ2-1; clone_size: NA; d_call: TRBD2; v_call: TRBV6-4; cdr3_aa: CASSGNAGGPVVEQFF; cdr3_nt: TGTGCCAGCAGTGGGAACGCGGGGGGGCCTGTGGTTGAGCAGTTCTTC
j_call: TRBJ1-4; clone_size: NA; d_call: NA; v_call: TRBV2; cdr3_aa: CASSWDTTNEKLFF; cdr3_nt: TGTGCCAGCAGTTGGGACACAACTAATGAAAAACTGTTTTTT
j_call: TRBJ2-5; clone_size: NA; d_call: NA; v_call: TRBV9; cdr3_aa: CASSARQTQETQYF; cdr3_nt: TGTGCCAGCAGCGCGCGACAGACCCAAGAGACCCAGTACTTC
j_call: TRBJ1-2; clone_size: NA; d_call: TRBD1; v_call: TRBV28; cdr3_aa: CASSPRTGLPGYTF; cdr3_nt: TGTGCCAGCAGTCCCCGGACAGGGCTGCCGGGCTACACCTTC
j_call: TRBJ2-7; clone_size: NA; d_call: NA; v_call: TRBV5-8; cdr3_aa: CASSQQRLFRRPYEQYF; cdr3_nt: TGTGCCAGCAGCCAGCAGAGATTATTCCGGCGGCCCTACGAGCAGTACTTC
j_call: TRBJ2-3; clone_size: NA; d_call: TRBD2; v_call: TRBV9; cdr3_aa: CASSGTSGGADTQYF; cdr3_nt: TGTGCCAGCAGTGGGACTAGCGGGGGGGCAGATACGCAGTATTTT
j_call: TRBJ2-7; clone_size: few; d_call: NA; v_call: TRBV7-2; cdr3_aa: CASSFRGTDSYEQYF; cdr3_nt: TGTGCCAGCAGCTTTCGGGGGACAGACTCCTACGAGCAGTACTTC
j_call: TRBJ2-3; clone_size: once; d_call: TRBD2; v_call: TRBV6-2/TRBV6-3; cdr3_aa: CASSSAGETDTQYF; cdr3_nt: TGTGCCAGCAGTTCTGCGGGGGAGACAGATACGCAGTATTTT
j_call: TRBJ1-1; clone_size: once; d_call: NA; v_call: TRBV6-5; cdr3_aa: CATTSQGTYEAFF; cdr3_nt: TGTGCCACTACGTCACAGGGTACTTACGAAGCTTTCTTT
j_call: TRBJ2-5; clone_size: few; d_call: TRBD2; v_call: TRBV7-9; cdr3_aa: CASSELAAKYQETQYF; cdr3_nt: TGTGCCAGCTCTGAGCTAGCGGCCAAGTACCAAGAGACCCAGTACTTC
j_call: TRBJ1-5; clone_size: NA; d_call: TRBD1; v_call: TRBV18; cdr3_aa: CASSRSRDSANQPQHF; cdr3_nt: TGTGCCAGCTCTCGGAGCCGGGACAGTGCCAATCAGCCCCAGCATTTT
j_call: TRBJ2-3; clone_size: NA; d_call: NA; v_call: TRBV3-1/TRBV3-2; cdr3_aa: CASRPRTAADTQYF; cdr3_nt: TGTGCCAGCAGACCTCGGACAGCCGCAGATACGCAGTATTTT
j_call: TRBJ1-1; clone_size: NA; d_call: NA; v_call: TRBV9; cdr3_aa: CASSVDGSGLNTEAFF; cdr3_nt: TGTGCCAGCAGCGTAGACGGATCAGGGTTGAACACTGAAGCTTTCTTT
j_call: TRBJ1-1; clone_size: NA; d_call: NA; v_call: TRBV6-1; cdr3_aa: CASSETVNTEAFF; cdr3_nt: TGTGCCAGCAGTGAAACAGTGAACACTGAAGCTTTCTTT
j_call: TRBJ2-7; clone_size: NA; d_call: NA; v_call: TRBV15; cdr3_aa: CATSRDYSTYEQYF; cdr3_nt: TGTGCCACCAGCAGGGACTATAGCACCTACGAGCAGTACTTC
j_call: TRBJ2-7; clone_size: once; d_call: NA; v_call: TRBV5-4; cdr3_aa: CASKSGTGSYEQYF; cdr3_nt: TGTGCCAGCAAGAGCGGGACAGGATCCTACGAGCAGTACTTC
j_call: TRBJ2-7; clone_size: NA; d_call: TRBD1; v_call: TRBV7-2; cdr3_aa: CASRHDRGHEQYF; cdr3_nt: TGTGCCAGCAGACACGACAGGGGGCACGAGCAGTACTTC
j_call: TRBJ2-7; clone_size: NA; d_call: NA; v_call: TRBV6-2/TRBV6-3; cdr3_aa: CASSYLGRGVIREQYF; cdr3_nt: TGTGCCAGCAGTTACCTGGGCAGGGGTGTAATAAGGGAGCAGTACTTC
j_call: TRBJ1-2; clone_size: NA; d_call: NA; v_call: TRBV12-3/TRBV12-4; cdr3_aa: CASSHNTNYGYTF; cdr3_nt: TGTGCCAGCAGTCACAATACTAACTATGGCTACACCTTC
j_call: TRBJ1-1; clone_size: NA; d_call: TRBD1; v_call: TRBV19; cdr3_aa: CASSIRGQSGMNTEAFF; cdr3_nt: TGTGCCAGTAGTATAAGGGGGCAGAGCGGCATGAACACTGAAGCTTTCTTT
j_call: TRBJ2-1; clone_size: NA; d_call: NA; v_call: TRBV4-1; cdr3_aa: CASSTRAGTFNYNEQFF; cdr3_nt: TGCGCCAGCAGCACACGCGCCGGGACTTTTAACTACAATGAGCAGTTCTTC
j_call: TRBJ2-6; clone_size: NA; d_call: TRBD1; v_call: TRBV19; cdr3_aa: CASSFRDRGVNVLTF; cdr3_nt: TGTGCCAGTAGTTTCCGGGACAGGGGGGTAAACGTCCTGACTTTC
j_call: TRBJ2-3; clone_size: NA; d_call: NA; v_call: TRBV30; cdr3_aa: CAWSHGEKDTQYF; cdr3_nt: TGTGCCTGGAGTCACGGGGAAAAGGATACGCAGTATTTT